This TCR beta chain was captured in a study of CDR3 diversity in severe acne. TCRdb re-called the PCR reads through MiXCR, storing one row per CDR3 protein. The sample consists of over 90,000 distinct CDR3 sequences, around 53% of them appearing once. Trimming pared 4 bases from V and 3 bases from J, leaving 12 bases between. CDR3 length equals 15 residues. Germline V gene sequence: CDR1 MNHEY, CDR2 SVGEGT. V usage is TRBV6-2 or TRBV6-3 and J usage is TRBJ2-2, with a possible D match to TRBD2 (6 bases). This receptor was identified in a male donor with acne. Sequenced sample: blood. The CDR3 sequence is CASSSPGGDTGELFF. DNA for the CDR3: TGTGCCAGCAGTTCGCCAGGCGGGGACACCGGGGAGCTGTTTTTT.